This T cell receptor beta chain was recorded in a study of CD8 T cells in ankylosing spondylitis. Study results and limitations: A motif of seven or eight highly homologous TCR beta variants was seen as apparently characteristic of ankylosing spondylitis blood.

This clonotype was seen a few times. The antigen is undetermined. CDR3 size: 17 residues. The germline V gene encodes CDR1 SGHRS and CDR2 YFSETQ. Trimming took off 4 bases at V and 0 bases at J, with 16 bases between the two ends. In TCRdb, the 5' RACE reads were re-called with MiXCR into one record per CDR3 protein. The sample shows approximately 300,000 distinct CDR3 sequences, 20% of them seen only once. The sequence came from a male donor with ankylosing spondylitis or in good health (not recorded which). The chain joins TRBV5-1 to TRBJ2-2; D possibly corresponds to TRBD1 (6 bases). The sample consisted of blood, either unsorted or a sorted T cell fraction (not recorded which). Written as DNA, the CDR3 is TGCGCCAGCAGCCTAATACAGGGCCGCGCGAACACCGGGGAGCTGTTTTTT. Protein sequence: CASSLIQGRANTGELFF.